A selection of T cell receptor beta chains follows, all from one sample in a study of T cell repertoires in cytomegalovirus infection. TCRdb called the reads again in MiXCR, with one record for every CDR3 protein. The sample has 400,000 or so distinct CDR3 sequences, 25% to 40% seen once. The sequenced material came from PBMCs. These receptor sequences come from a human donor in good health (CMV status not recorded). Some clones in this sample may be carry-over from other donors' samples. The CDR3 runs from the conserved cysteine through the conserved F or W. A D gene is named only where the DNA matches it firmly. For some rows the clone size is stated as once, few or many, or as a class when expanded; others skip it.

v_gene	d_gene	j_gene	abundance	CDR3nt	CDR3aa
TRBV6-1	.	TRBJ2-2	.	TGTGCCAGCAGTGCGATGGGGGCGGGCACCGGGGAGCTGTTTTTT	CASSAMGAGTGELFF
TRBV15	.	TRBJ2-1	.	TGTGCCACCAGCAGAGCTGGTAACAATGAGCAGTTCTTC	CATSRAGNNEQFF
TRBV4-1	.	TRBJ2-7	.	TGCGCCAGCAGCCAAGATTATTCGGGTAGCCTATTGCCTTACGAGCAGTACTTC	CASSQDYSGSLLPYEQYF
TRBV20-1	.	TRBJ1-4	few	TGCAGTGCTAGCCGGGACACGGAAAAACTGTTTTTT	CSASRDTEKLFF
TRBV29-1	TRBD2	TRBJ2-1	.	TGCAGCGTTGAAGATCTAGCGGCCATCCCCGGGAATGAGCAGTTCTTC	CSVEDLAAIPGNEQFF
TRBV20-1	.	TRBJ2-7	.	TGCAGTGCTAGAGATGAGGGGGGGGGCCCCGAGCAGTACTTC	CSARDEGGGPEQYF
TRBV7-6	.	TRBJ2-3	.	TGTGCCAGCAGCCCTCCCTCGGGGGGCTACACAGATACGCAGTATTTT	CASSPPSGGYTDTQYF
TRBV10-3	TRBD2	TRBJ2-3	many	TGTGCCATCAGTACTAGCGGGGAAGTGGATACGCAGTATTTT	CAISTSGEVDTQYF
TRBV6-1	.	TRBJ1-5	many	TGTGCCACTACAGATGGGACATATTATAGCAATCAGCCCCAGCATTTT	CATTDGTYYSNQPQHF
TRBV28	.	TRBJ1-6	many	TGTGCCAGCAGTCTCCTTGCAGGGTTGAATTCACCCCTCCACTTT	CASSLLAGLNSPLHF
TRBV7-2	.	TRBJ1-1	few	TGTGCCAGCATCCAACCGAACAGACACACTGAAGCTTTCTTT	CASIQPNRHTEAFF
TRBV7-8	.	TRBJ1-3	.	TGTGCCAGCAGCTTAGAAGAGGGGAACTCTGGAAACACCATATATTTT	CASSLEEGNSGNTIYF
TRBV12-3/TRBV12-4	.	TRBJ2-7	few	TGTGCCAGCAGTCCTGCGCCAGGGATTACCTACGAGCAGTACTTC	CASSPAPGITYEQYF
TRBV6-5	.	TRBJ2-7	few	TGTGCCAGCAGTCTGACCCAACCCGCCGGCGAGCAGTACTTC	CASSLTQPAGEQYF
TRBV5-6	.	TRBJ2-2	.	TGTGCCAGCAGCCCGACACAGATCCTCGTCGGGGAGCTGTTTTTT	CASSPTQILVGELFF
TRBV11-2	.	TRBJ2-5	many	TGTGCCAGCAGCTTAGAAGGGCCTCGGGGCCTCCCCCAAGAGACCCAGTACTTC	CASSLEGPRGLPQETQYF
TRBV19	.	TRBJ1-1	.	TGTGCCAGTAGTATACGCCAGGGCGTCGGAGCTTTCTTT	CASSIRQGVGAFF
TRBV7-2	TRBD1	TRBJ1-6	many	TGTGCCAGCAGCCCTGGGACAGTCACCTATAATTCACCCCTCCACTTT	CASSPGTVTYNSPLHF
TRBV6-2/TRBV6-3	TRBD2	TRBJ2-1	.	TGTGCCAGCAGGCCTTTCGGACTAGCGGGGGGGCAGTACAATGAGCAGTTCTTC	CASRPFGLAGGQYNEQFF
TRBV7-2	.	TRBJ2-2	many	TGTGCCAGCAGCTTTGGCCTCCTCCCGCCCGACACCGGGGAGCTGTTTTTT	CASSFGLLPPDTGELFF
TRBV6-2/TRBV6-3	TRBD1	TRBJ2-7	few	TGTGCCAGCAGTCCGTGGACAGGGGCAATCGTCTCCTACGAGCAGTACTTC	CASSPWTGAIVSYEQYF
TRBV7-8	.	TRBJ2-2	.	TGTGCCAGCAGCCCGGGCGGAGGATTATCGAACACCGGGGAGCTGTTTTTT	CASSPGGGLSNTGELFF
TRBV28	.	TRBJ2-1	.	TGTGCCAGCAGTTTAAGGCATGAGCAGTTCTTC	CASSLRHEQFF
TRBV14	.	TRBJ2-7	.	TGTGCCAGCAGCCAGATGGGCAGAAAGTACTTC	CASSQMGRKYF
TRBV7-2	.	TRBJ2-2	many	TGTGCCAGCAGAGACGTGAACACCGGGGAGCTGTTTTTT	CASRDVNTGELFF
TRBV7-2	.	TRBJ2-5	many	TGTGCCAGCAGCTTAGAAGGACTGGTGGGAGAGACCCAGTACTTC	CASSLEGLVGETQYF
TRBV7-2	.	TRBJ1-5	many	TGTGCCAGCAGCTTGACCAGGAGCAATCAGCCCCAGCATTTT	CASSLTRSNQPQHF
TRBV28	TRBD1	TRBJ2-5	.	TGTGCCAGCAGTTTCTTGGGGACAGGGGAAGAGACCCAGTACTTC	CASSFLGTGEETQYF
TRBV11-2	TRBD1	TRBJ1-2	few	TGTGCCAGCAGCTTGACCAGGGGGGATGGCTACACCTTC	CASSLTRGDGYTF
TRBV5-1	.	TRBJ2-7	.	TGCGCCAGCAGCTTGGAAGGGGGATACTCCTACGAGCAGTACTTC	CASSLEGGYSYEQYF
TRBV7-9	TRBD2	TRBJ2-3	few	TGTGCCAGCGTCCCGACTAGCTCTAGCACAGATACGCAGTATTTT	CASVPTSSSTDTQYF
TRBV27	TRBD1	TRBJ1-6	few	TGTGCCAGCAGCAGACAGGGGAGCTATTCACCCCTCCACTTT	CASSRQGSYSPLHF
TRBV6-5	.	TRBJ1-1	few	TGTGCCAGTCATCGGGGAGCGAACACTGAAGCTTTCTTT	CASHRGANTEAFF
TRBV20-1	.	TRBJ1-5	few	TGCAGTGCTACCCAACTCGGGGTGGGGGCGCGAGGCAATCAGCCCCAGCATTTT	CSATQLGVGARGNQPQHF
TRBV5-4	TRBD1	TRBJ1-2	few	TGTGCCAGCAGCTCGCGCGGACAGGCCGGCGGGGGCTACACCTTC	CASSSRGQAGGGYTF
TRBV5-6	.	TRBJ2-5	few	TGTGCCAGCAGACGATTATTGCTGCCAGGGGGGAGGGAGACCCAGTACTTC	CASRRLLLPGGRETQYF
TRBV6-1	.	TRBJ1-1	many	TGTGCCAGCAGTTCCGCGGGTTCGGGGAACACTGAAGCTTTCTTT	CASSSAGSGNTEAFF
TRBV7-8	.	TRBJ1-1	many	TGTGCCAGCAGCTTAGTGCAGGCCCCCTGGGGCGCTTTCTTT	CASSLVQAPWGAFF
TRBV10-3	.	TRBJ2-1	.	TGTGCCACCCGAATAACCGGAGGGTCCTACAATGAGCAGTTCTTC	CATRITGGSYNEQFF
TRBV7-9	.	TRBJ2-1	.	TGTGCCAGCAGCTTAAGCCCCAAACCACTAGCTCCCCTATACAGTGAGCAGTTCTTC	CASSLSPKPLAPLYSEQFF
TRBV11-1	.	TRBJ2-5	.	TGTGCCAGCAGCAGATTCTCGGATGAGACCCAGTACTTC	CASSRFSDETQYF